The source of this T cell receptor (beta chain) is a study of response to subunit inactivated influenza vaccine. Study-level findings and limits: Authors suggested few new T cells are recruited by each seasonal influenza vaccination.

The CDR3 sequence is 15 residues long. Trimming shortened V by 4 bases and J by 1 base, and 13 bases separated the two germline ends. Germline CDR1 MNHEY, CDR2 SMNVEV (reference sequence). Of note for this clonotype: Its antigen is still unknown.

TCRdb reprocessed the RT-PCR reads with MiXCR, giving one entry per CDR3 protein. The sample carries approximately 520,000 distinct CDR3 sequences, 15% to 20% recorded once. The chain has TRBV27 and TRBJ1-2; TRBD1 is a possible D gene (5 bases). Sample: CD4+ T cells sorted from PBMCs, taken approximately 25 months after vaccination. The sequence was obtained from a man aged 45-69 years who received an inactivated influenza vaccine. CDR3 nucleotides: TGTGCCAGCAGTTACCGACCGACAGATAACTATGGCTACACCTTC. The encoded protein is CASSYRPTDNYGYTF.